This TCR beta chain was captured in a study of graft-versus-host responses after intestinal transplantation. Study context: Each patient got anti-thymocyte globulin induction, then tacrolimus and steroids for approximately three years.

Sequencing used immunoSEQ multiplex PCR; TCRdb keeps in-frame clones, though not all of them. Of about 97,000 clones listed, 85% to 95% are singletons. The CDR3 is 16 amino acids. V was pared by 5 bases and J by 2 bases, with 11 bases of the junction left unmatched. CDR1 and CDR2 (germline): MNHNY, SVGAGI (reference sequence). Concerning this clone: The target antigen is unknown.

The source material was unstimulated CD8+ T cells sorted from spleen or lymph node cells, sampled before transplant. The chain links TRBV6-6 to TRBJ2-5; 7 bases match TRBD1. The clonotype was recovered from a human donor who was the organ donor for an intestinal transplant. For the CDR3, the DNA is TGTGCCAGCAGTATACCCGAAAGGACAGGACAAGAGACCCAGTACTTC. Translation gives CASSIPERTGQETQYF.